This T cell receptor (beta chain) came from a study of OX40 agonist ivuxolimab in advanced cancers. V lost 2 bases, J lost 0 bases, and 13 bases lay in between. This CDR3 is 16 amino acids long. Germline V CDR1 and CDR2: SGHTA, FQGNSA. TCRdb's table, derived via immunoSEQ multiplex PCR, lists solely in-frame clones and lacks some. The table has over 30,000 clones, roughly 82% seen once; the top ten hold about 1.7%. This sequence was found in an adult with an advanced solid tumor such as melanoma, head and neck, liver or kidney cancer. The rearrangement uses TRBV7-2 and TRBJ1-1; D is perhaps TRBD1 (5 bases). The sequences come from CD4+ or CD8+ T cells sorted from blood, collected in a trial of the OX40 agonist ivuxolimab. The CDR3 reads CASSLSGTAMNTEAFF. DNA for the CDR3: TGTGCCAGCAGCTTATCCGGGACGGCGATGAACACTGAAGCTTTCTTT.